These 20 T cell receptor beta chains were all obtained from the same sample, sequenced in a study of T cell clonality in common variable immunodeficiency. Assay: immunoSEQ multiplex PCR; the TCRdb copy retains only in-frame clones and omits some. This sample comprises some 45,000 clones, none seen once only. Material: peripheral blood mononuclear cells. These receptors came from a person aged 18 to 70 in good health.

This clone was observed at least ten times. The read ends 3 residues early relative to the CDR3; the germline J gene fills the gap. This sequence joins TRBV18 and TRBJ2-2, with D possibly matching TRBD2 (6 bases). Trimming took 6 bases from V and 0 from J, leaving 11 bases between them. The CDR3 runs to 15 residues. Germline V lookup: CDR1 KGHSH, CDR2 LQKENI. CDR3 residues: CASSPGTPNTGELFF. The part of the CDR3 DNA that was read is TGTGCCAGCTCTCCCGGGACTCCGAACACCGGGGAG.

This clone was seen at least ten times. The read gets to within 3 residues of the CDR3 end, and the germline J gene fills in the rest. The chain links TRBV12-3 or TRBV12-4 to TRBJ2-7, with 7 nucleotides matching TRBD1. CDR3 length equals 14 residues. J was trimmed by 3 bases and V by 4 bases; bases with no gene match: 6. The CDR3 DNA, read in part, is TGTGCCAGCAGTTACAGGGGTTTGGACTACGAG. Residues: CASSYRGLDYE. Given in full, the CDR3 is CASSYRGLDYEQYF.

This clone was seen repeatedly, ten times or more. The read terminates 3 residues ahead of where the CDR3 ends, so the germline J gene completes it. The chain uses TRBV7-9 and TRBJ1-6, with D maybe TRBD1 (5 bases). Trimming left V 8 bases short and J 3 bases short, with 8 bases between. The germline CDR1 and CDR2 sequences are SEHNR and FQNEAQ (reference sequence). This CDR3 is 13 amino acids long. The CDR3 bases that were read are TGTGCCAGCGGGGGGGACTATAATTCACCC. Translated, it gives CASGGDYNSP. In full, the CDR3 is CASGGDYNSPLHF.

This clone was seen many times. Sequencing ends 3 residues short of the CDR3 end; the germline J gene provides the rest. Additional DNA sequences in this sample encode the identical CDR3. The chain couples TRBV19 to TRBJ2-7; TRBD1 is a possible D gene (6 bases). This CDR3 contains 15 residues. Trimming took off 8 bases at V and 0 bases at J, with 17 bases between the two ends. The germline CDR1 and CDR2 sequences are LNHDA and SQIVND (reference sequence). CDR3 region: CASSDPGQHSYEQYF. Incomplete CDR3 DNA: TGTGCCAGTTCCGATCCGGGACAACACTCCTACGAG.

This clone appeared a few times. Its ends do not fully match the called genes, so a read error is possible. The DNA ends 3 residues before the CDR3 does, and the rest of the CDR3 is filled in from the germline J gene. This CDR3 is also generated by other DNA sequences in the sample. The chain has TRBV2 and TRBJ1-3; 11 nucleotides align to TRBD1. The germline V gene has CDR1 SNHLY and CDR2 FYNNEI. This CDR3 spans 15 amino acids. The CDR3 region is CASSDGQGARNTIYF. CDR3 DNA, as far as it was read: TGTGCCAGCAGCGACGGACAGGGGGCTCGAAACACA.

In its sample, this clone was seen a few times. Given a much more abundant clone one base away, this may be a read error. From the germline J gene comes the end of the CDR3, since the read stops 3 residues before it. V gene TRBV11-2 combines with J gene TRBJ2-3, with a tentative D call TRBD1 (5 bases). Germline CDR1 is SGHAT and CDR2 is FQNNGV. CDR3 length: 14 amino acids. The chain's CDR3 is CASSLSTGYQPQYF. CDR3 DNA, as far as it was read: TGTGCCAGCAGCTTGTCAACAGGTTATCAGCCG. The complete variable domain, with remaining parts taken from reference TRBV11-2 and TRBJ2-3, reads EAGVAQSPRYKIIEKRQSVAFWCNPISGHATLYWYQQILGQGPKLLIQFQNNGVVDDSQLPKDRFSAERLKGVDSTLKIQPAKLEDSAVYLCASSLSTGYQPQYFGPGTRLTVL.

This clone came up many times. Sequencing ends 3 residues short of the CDR3 end; the germline J gene provides the rest. This chain joins TRBV20-1 and TRBJ2-1, with 12 nucleotides matching TRBD2. This CDR3 has 15 amino acids. The junction had 5 bases not matched to a gene; V was cut back by 5 bases and J by 3 bases. CDR1 and CDR2 (germline): DFQATT, SNEGSKA (reference sequence). Partial CDR3 DNA: TGCAGTGCTCCTGGACTAGCGGGGATCTACAATGAG. Encoded protein: CSAPGLAGIYNE. The whole CDR3 region reads CSAPGLAGIYNEQFF.

Comment on this clone: The read terminates 3 residues before the CDR3 end, so the remaining end is supplied by the germline J gene. The chain combines TRBV11-2 with TRBJ1-1; 9 bases match TRBD1. The length of the CDR3 is 15 residues. From germline, CDR1 is SGHAT and CDR2 FQNNGV. V shed 1 base, J shed 1 base, and the junction held 1 base outside the gene matches. CDR3 DNA (partial): TGTGCCAGCAGCTTAGTGGGACAGGGGAACACTGAA. Its protein is CASSLVGQGNTE. The entire CDR3 protein is CASSLVGQGNTEAFF.

Ten or more counts support this clone. The read ends 3 residues shy of where the CDR3 ends; the end is completed using the germline J gene. The chain links TRBV30 to TRBJ1-5; D not certain. The V gene's germline CDR1 is GTSNPN and CDR2 SVGIG (reference sequence). Trimming stripped 1 base from V and 0 bases from J, with 10 bases between. CDR3 length: 15 amino acids. Partial CDR3 DNA: TGTGCCTGGAGTGCCGGGGAATATAGCAATCAGCCC. Translation: CAWSAGEYSNQP. The whole CDR3 protein is CAWSAGEYSNQPQHF.

This clone has ten or more counts. The sequence runs out 3 residues before the end of the CDR3; the remainder is reconstructed from the germline J gene. The rearrangement joins TRBV7-2 to TRBJ1-2; no reliable D call. Trimming took 0 bases from V and 7 from J, leaving 6 bases between them. The CDR3 sequence is 12 residues long. Germline loops: CDR1 SGHTA, CDR2 FQGNSA. The part of the CDR3 DNA that was read is TGTGCCAGCAGCTTAGCGCTCGGTGGC. It codes for CASSLALGG. The complete CDR3 sequence is CASSLALGGYTF.

This clone was picked up many times. CDR3 region: CASSRTTGRTPEQYF. CDR3 DNA, as far as it was read: TGTGCCAGCAGCAGAACCACAGGGCGAACCCCCGAG. J is TRBJ2-7 and V is TRBV11-2, with a tentative D call TRBD1 (6 bases). The missing CDR3 end, 3 residues past where the read stops, is filled in from the germline J gene. The germline V gene encodes CDR1 SGHAT and CDR2 FQNNGV. Trimming shortened V by 5 bases and J by 6 bases, and 20 bases separated the two germline ends. The CDR3 extends over 15 amino acids.

This clone was observed at least ten times. With the read ending 3 residues before the CDR3 end, the germline J gene is used to fill in that end. The chain couples TRBV28 to TRBJ2-3; 11 bases fit TRBD2. The CDR3 covers 17 residues. Germline CDR1 is MDHEN and CDR2 is SYDVKM. Trimming cost V 2 bases and J 7 bases; bases outside gene matches: 11. This CDR3 is CASSLGASGGYHYTQYF. CDR3 DNA, as far as it was read: TGTGCCAGCAGTTTAGGGGCTAGCGGGGGGTACCATTATACG.

This clone was counted many times. The CDR3 end is not reached by the read, which stops 3 residues before it; the germline J gene fills it in. The chain links TRBV4-2 to TRBJ1-5; weak D call: TRBD1 (6 bases). The germline V and J ends were trimmed by 0 bases and 5 bases, with 14 bases remaining between them. Looked up from germline, CDR1 is LGHNA and CDR2 is YNFKEQ. The CDR3 extends over 16 amino acids. CDR3 DNA (partial): TGTGCCAGCAGCCAAGAGGGCCGGGGGGCCTATCAGCCC. It translates to CASSQEGRGAYQP. The complete CDR3 sequence is CASSQEGRGAYQPQHF.

This clone was observed many times. The CDR3 spells CSASGPNRGADEKLFF. The part of the CDR3 DNA that was read is TGCAGTGCTAGTGGCCCGAACAGGGGCGCCGATGAAAAA. This chain connects TRBV20-1 to TRBJ1-4, with 7 bases identical to TRBD1. Read data end 3 residues before the CDR3 end; the end is taken from the germline J gene. The V gene end was trimmed by 3 bases and the J gene end by 6 bases; junction bases not matched to a gene: 13. The CDR3 totals 16 residues. Germline V gene sequence: CDR1 DFQATT, CDR2 SNEGSKA (reference sequence).

This clone was recorded at least ten times. Read data end 3 residues before the CDR3 end; the end is taken from the germline J gene. The rearrangement uses TRBV5-1 and TRBJ2-1; a possible D gene is TRBD1 (6 bases). CDR1 and CDR2 (germline): SGHRS, YFSETQ. The CDR3 contains 14 residues. V gave up 2 bases and J gave up 6 bases, with 12 bases separating them. The CDR3 bases that were read are TGCGCCAGCAGCTTACAGGGCACCTTCAATGAG. As protein: CASSLQGTFNE. The CDR3 reads in full as CASSLQGTFNEQFF.

As to this clone: The CDR3 is cut off 3 residues early in the read; its end comes from the germline J gene. The J gene is TRBJ2-4, the V gene TRBV7-9; maybe TRBD1 (6 bases). Germline loops: CDR1 SEHNR, CDR2 FQNEAQ (reference sequence). CDR3 size: 14 residues. CDR3 DNA (partial): TGTGCCAGCAGCTCGGGGACACCTAACTATGGT. This sequence encodes CASSSGTPNYG. The complete CDR3 sequence is CASSSGTPNYGQYF.

This clone has more than one count but fewer than ten. The CDR3 sequence: CAWSDTRRSYDYTF. CDR3 DNA, as far as it was read: TGTGCCTGGAGTGACACCAGGAGAAGCTACGAC. The rearrangement joins TRBV30 to TRBJ1-2; D remains unclear. With the read ending 3 residues before the CDR3 end, the germline J gene is used to fill in that end. Germline values: CDR1 GTSNPN, CDR2 SVGIG (reference sequence). The CDR3 totals 14 residues.

This clone was seen many times. Sequencing ends 3 residues short of the CDR3 end; the germline J gene provides the rest. The chain links TRBV10-3 to TRBJ2-4; 12 bases fit TRBD1. From germline, CDR1 is ENHRY and CDR2 SYGVKD. The CDR3 consists of 17 residues. The J segment lost 0 bases and the V segment lost 6 bases, leaving 6 bases of the junction unmatched. CDR3 residues: CAIRPGQGAEAKNIQYF. The part of the CDR3 DNA that was read is TGTGCCATCAGGCCGGGACAGGGGGCGGAAGCCAAAAACATT.

This clone was seen at least ten times. The read gets to within 3 residues of the CDR3 end, and the germline J gene fills in the rest. The genes are TRBV5-4 and TRBJ1-1; a weak D match, TRBD1 (5 bases). The CDR3 has 14 amino acids. V was trimmed by 7 bases and J by 1 base, leaving 14 bases between them. In germline, CDR1 is SGHNT, CDR2 YYREEE (reference sequence). The DNA read from the CDR3 is TGTGCCAGCTTAATTTGGGGCGGGAACACTGAA. It is translated as CASLIWGGNTE. The CDR3 in its entirety is CASLIWGGNTEAFF. Filled out from reference TRBV5-4 and TRBJ1-1, the complete variable domain reads ETGVTQSPTHLIKTRGQQVTLRCSSQSGHNTVSWYQQALGQGPQFIFQYYREEENGRGNFPPRFSGLQFPNYSSELNVNALELDDSALYLCASLIWGGNTEAFFGQGTRLTVV.

At least ten counts were recorded for this clone. A read error may produce the germline difference seen at one junction end. The sequence runs out 3 residues before the end of the CDR3; the remainder is reconstructed from the germline J gene. J is TRBJ2-7 and V is TRBV4-2; a weak D match, TRBD2 (6 bases). The length of the CDR3 is 17 residues. Germline CDR1 and CDR2: LGHNA and YNFKEQ. CDR3 residues: CASSQDLGGRRPYEQYF. The DNA read from the CDR3 is TGCGCCAGCAGCCAAGATCTCGGGGGACGACGCCCCTACGAG.